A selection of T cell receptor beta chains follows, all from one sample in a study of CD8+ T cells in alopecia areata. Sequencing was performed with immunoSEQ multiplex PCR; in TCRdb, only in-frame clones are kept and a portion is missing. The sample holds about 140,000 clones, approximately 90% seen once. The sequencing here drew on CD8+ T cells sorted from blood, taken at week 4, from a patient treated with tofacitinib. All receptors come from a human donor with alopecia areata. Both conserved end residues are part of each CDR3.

cdr3_aa: CAWAHSYEQYF; v_call: TRBV30; j_call: TRBJ2-7
cdr3_aa: CSVEGPSPLHF; v_call: TRBV29-1; j_call: TRBJ1-6
cdr3_aa: CASSESGQEAFF; v_call: TRBV6-1; j_call: TRBJ1-1
cdr3_aa: CASSIAVGEQFF; v_call: TRBV7-9; j_call: TRBJ2-1
cdr3_aa: CASRQGAWTEAFF; v_call: TRBV27; j_call: TRBJ1-1
cdr3_aa: CASSLGREDYNEQFF; v_call: TRBV5-4; j_call: TRBJ2-1
cdr3_aa: CASSSGTKNEQFF; v_call: TRBV5-4; j_call: TRBJ2-1
cdr3_aa: CASAPGPSSGNEQFF; v_call: TRBV10-2; j_call: TRBJ2-1
cdr3_aa: CASRSTSGKEETQYF; v_call: TRBV7-8; j_call: TRBJ2-5
cdr3_aa: CSAQAGTTFTDTQYF; v_call: TRBV29-1; j_call: TRBJ2-3
cdr3_aa: CSVPASKNYGYTF; v_call: TRBV29-1; j_call: TRBJ1-2
cdr3_aa: CASSFDLADITEQYF; v_call: TRBV7-8; j_call: TRBJ2-7
cdr3_aa: CASSFHPLAGGPYEQFF; v_call: TRBV25-1; j_call: TRBJ2-1
cdr3_aa: CASSLSVRQSYEQYF; v_call: TRBV5-6; j_call: TRBJ2-7
cdr3_aa: CASSYGLAGKAYEQYF; v_call: TRBV6-5; j_call: TRBJ2-7
cdr3_aa: CASSSERVGHEQYF; v_call: TRBV7-9; j_call: TRBJ2-7
cdr3_aa: CSVENREPLGYTF; v_call: TRBV29-1; j_call: TRBJ1-2